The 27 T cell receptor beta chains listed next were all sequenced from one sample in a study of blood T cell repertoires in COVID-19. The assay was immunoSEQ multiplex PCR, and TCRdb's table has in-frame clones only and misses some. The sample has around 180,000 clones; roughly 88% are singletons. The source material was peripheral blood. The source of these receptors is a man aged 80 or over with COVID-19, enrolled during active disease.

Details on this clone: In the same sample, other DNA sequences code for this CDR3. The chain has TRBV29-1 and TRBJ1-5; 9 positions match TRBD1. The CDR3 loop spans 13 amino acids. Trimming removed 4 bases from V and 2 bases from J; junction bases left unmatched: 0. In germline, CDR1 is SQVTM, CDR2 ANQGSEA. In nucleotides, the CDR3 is TGCAGCGTTGGACAGGGGGGCAATCAGCCCCAGCATTTT. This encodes CSVGQGGNQPQHF. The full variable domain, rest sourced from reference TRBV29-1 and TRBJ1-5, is SAVISQKPSRDICQRGTSLTIQCQVDSQVTMMFWYRQQPGQSLTLIATANQGSEATYESGFVIDKFPISRPNLTFSTLTVSNMSPEDSSIYLCSVGQGGNQPQHFGDGTRLSIL.

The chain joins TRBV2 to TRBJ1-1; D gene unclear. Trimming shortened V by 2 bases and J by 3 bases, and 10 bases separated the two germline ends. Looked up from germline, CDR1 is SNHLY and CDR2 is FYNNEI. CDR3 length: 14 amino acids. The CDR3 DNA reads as TGTGCCAGCAGTGAAAGGGAGGGTGACACTGAAGCTTTCTTT. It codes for CASSEREGDTEAFF.

CDR3 DNA sequence: TGTGCCAGCAGCTTTAGGGACAGCTCCTACAATGAGCAGTTCTTC. Amino acid sequence: CASSFRDSSYNEQFF. The rearrangement uses TRBV7-3 and TRBJ2-1, with 7 bases aligning to TRBD1. Germline CDR1 SGHTA, CDR2 FQGTGA. The CDR3 sequence is 15 residues long. Losses at the gene ends were 3 bases for V and 0 bases for J; bases not matched to a gene: 2.

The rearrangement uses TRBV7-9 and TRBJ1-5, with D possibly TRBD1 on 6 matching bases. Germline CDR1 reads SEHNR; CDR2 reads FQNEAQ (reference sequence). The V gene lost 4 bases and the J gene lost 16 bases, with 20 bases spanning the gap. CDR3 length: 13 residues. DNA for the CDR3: TGTGCCAGCAGCTCCGGAAGACAGGCTACCTTTCATTTT. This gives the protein CASSSGRQATFHF. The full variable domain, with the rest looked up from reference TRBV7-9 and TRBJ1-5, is DTGVSQNPRHKITKRGQNVTFRCDPISEHNRLYWYRQTLGQGPEFLTYFQNEAQLEKSRLLSDRFSAERPKGSFSTLEIQRTEQGDSAMYLCASSSGRQATFHFGDGTRLSIL.

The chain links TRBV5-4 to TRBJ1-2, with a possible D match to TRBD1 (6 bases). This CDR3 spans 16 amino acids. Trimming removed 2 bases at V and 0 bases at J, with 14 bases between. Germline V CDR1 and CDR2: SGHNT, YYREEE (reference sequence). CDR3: CASSLGRGVPNYGYTF. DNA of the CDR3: TGTGCCAGCAGCTTAGGCAGGGGCGTTCCTAACTATGGCTACACCTTC.

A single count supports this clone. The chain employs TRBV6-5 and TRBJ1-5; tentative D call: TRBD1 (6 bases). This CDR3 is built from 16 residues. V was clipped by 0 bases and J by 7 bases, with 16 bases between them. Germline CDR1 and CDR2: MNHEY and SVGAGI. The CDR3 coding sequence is TGTGCCAGCAGTTACTCTAGCACAGGGTCACGGCAGCCCCAGCATTTT. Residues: CASSYSSTGSRQPQHF.

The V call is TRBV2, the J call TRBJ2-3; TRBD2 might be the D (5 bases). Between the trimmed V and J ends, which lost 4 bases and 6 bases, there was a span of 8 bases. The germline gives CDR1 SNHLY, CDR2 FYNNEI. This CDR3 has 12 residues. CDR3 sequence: CASSVTGDTQYF. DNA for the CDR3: TGTGCCAGCAGTGTGACGGGGGATACGCAGTATTTT.

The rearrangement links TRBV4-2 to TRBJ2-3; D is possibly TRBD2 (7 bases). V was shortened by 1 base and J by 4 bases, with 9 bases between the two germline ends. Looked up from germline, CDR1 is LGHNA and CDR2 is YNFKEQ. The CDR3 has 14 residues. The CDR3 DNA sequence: TGTGCCAGCAGCCAAGCGGGGGGCCCAGATACGCAGTATTTT. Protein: CASSQAGGPDTQYF.

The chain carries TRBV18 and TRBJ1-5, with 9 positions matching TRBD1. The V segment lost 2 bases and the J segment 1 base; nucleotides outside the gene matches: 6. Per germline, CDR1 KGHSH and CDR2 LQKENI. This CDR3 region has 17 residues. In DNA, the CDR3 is TGTGCCAGCTCACCAGCGACAGGGGGGATGAGCAATCAGCCCCAGCATTTT. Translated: CASSPATGGMSNQPQHF.

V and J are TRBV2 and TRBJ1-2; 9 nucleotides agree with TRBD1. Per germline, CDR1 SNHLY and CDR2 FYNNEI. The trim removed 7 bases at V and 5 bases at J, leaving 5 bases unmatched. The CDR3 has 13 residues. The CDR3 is CASTDRGTYGYTF. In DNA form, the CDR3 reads TGTGCCAGCACCGACAGGGGGACGTATGGCTACACCTTC.

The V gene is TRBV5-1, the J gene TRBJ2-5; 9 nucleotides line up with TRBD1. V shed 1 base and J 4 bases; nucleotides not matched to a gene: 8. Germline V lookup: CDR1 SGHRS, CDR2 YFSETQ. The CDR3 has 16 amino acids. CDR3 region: CASSLLVGTGRETQYF. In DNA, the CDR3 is TGCGCCAGCAGCTTGTTGGTGGGGACAGGGAGAGAGACCCAGTACTTC. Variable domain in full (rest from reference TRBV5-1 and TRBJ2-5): KAGVTQTPRYLIKTRGQQVTLSCSPISGHRSVSWYQQTPGQGLQFLFEYFSETQRNKGNFPGRFSGRQFSNSRSEMNVSTLELGDSALYLCASSLLVGTGRETQYFGPGTRLLVL.

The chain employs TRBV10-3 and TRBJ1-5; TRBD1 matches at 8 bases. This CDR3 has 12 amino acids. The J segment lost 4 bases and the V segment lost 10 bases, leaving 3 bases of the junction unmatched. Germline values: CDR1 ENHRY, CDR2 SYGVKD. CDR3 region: CATGQGNQPQHF. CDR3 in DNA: TGTGCCACCGGACAGGGTAATCAGCCCCAGCATTTT.

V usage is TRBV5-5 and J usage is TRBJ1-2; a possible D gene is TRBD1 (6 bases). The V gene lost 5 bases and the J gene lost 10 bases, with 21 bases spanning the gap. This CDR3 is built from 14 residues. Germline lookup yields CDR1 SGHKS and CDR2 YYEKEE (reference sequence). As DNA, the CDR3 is TGTGCCAGCAGAAGGGGGGGATCTCTAGGAGACTACACCTTC. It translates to CASRRGGSLGDYTF.

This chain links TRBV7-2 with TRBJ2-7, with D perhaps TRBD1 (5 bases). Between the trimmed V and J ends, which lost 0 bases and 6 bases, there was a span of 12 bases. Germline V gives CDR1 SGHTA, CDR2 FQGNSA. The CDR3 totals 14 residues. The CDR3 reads CASSLAGRAGEQYF. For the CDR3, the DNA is TGTGCCAGCAGCTTAGCGGGCAGGGCCGGCGAGCAGTACTTC.

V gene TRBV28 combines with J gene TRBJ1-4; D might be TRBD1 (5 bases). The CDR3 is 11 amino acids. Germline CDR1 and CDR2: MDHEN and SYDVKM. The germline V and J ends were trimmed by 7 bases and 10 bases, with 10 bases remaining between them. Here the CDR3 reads CASKGQRKLFF. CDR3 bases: TGTGCCAGCAAGGGGCAGAGAAAACTGTTTTTT.

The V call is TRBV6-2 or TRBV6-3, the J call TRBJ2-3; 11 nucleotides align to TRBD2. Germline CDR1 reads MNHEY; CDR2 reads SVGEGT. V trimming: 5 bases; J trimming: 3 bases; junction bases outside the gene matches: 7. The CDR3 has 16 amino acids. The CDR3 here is CASSNRLAGRTDTQYF. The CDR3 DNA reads TGTGCCAGCAGTAATAGACTAGCGGGAAGAACAGATACGCAGTATTTT.

CDR3 nucleotide sequence: TGCGCCAGCAGCTTGATCGGTGCCACCGGGGAGCTGTTTTTT. Residues: CASSLIGATGELFF. The chain links TRBV5-1 to TRBJ2-2; D is unresolved. Trimming took off 1 base at V and 4 bases at J, with 8 bases between the two ends. Germline assignment: CDR1 SGHRS and CDR2 YFSETQ. This CDR3 has 14 residues. Looking up the rest from reference TRBV5-1 and TRBJ2-2 gives the full variable domain: KAGVTQTPRYLIKTRGQQVTLSCSPISGHRSVSWYQQTPGQGLQFLFEYFSETQRNKGNFPGRFSGRQFSNSRSEMNVSTLELGDSALYLCASSLIGATGELFFGEGSRLTVL.

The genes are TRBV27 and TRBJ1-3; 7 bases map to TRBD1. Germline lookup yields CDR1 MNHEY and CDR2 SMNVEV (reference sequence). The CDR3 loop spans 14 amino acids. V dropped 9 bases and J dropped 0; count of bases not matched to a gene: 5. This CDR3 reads CARSRQGSGNTIYF. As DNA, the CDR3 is TGTGCCAGATCACGACAGGGCTCTGGAAACACCATATATTTT.

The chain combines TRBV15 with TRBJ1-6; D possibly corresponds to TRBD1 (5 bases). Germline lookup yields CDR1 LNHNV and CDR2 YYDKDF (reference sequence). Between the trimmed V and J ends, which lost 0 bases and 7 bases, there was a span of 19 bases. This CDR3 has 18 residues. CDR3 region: CATSRDLIAKTVNSPLHF. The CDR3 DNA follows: TGTGCCACCAGCAGAGATCTTATTGCCAAGACAGTCAATTCACCCCTCCACTTT.

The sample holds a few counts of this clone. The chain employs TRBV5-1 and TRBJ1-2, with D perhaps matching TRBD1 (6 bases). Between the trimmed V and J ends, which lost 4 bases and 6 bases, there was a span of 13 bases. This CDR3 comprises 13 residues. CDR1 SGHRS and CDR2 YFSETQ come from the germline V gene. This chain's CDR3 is CASSDRTRDGYTF. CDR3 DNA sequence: TGCGCCAGCAGCGACAGGACAAGGGATGGCTACACCTTC.

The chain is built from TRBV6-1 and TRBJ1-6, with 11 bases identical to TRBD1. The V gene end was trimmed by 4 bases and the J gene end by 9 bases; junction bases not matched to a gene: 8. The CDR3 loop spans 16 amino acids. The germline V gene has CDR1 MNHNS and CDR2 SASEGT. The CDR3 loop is CASSAGTGGLSSPLHF. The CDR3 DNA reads TGTGCCAGCAGTGCCGGGACAGGGGGGCTGAGTTCACCCCTCCACTTT.

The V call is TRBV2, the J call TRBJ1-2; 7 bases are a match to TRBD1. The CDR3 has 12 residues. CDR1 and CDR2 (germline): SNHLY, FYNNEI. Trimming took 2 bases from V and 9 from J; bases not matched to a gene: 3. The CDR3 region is CASSEQGERYTF. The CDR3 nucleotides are TGTGCCAGCAGTGAACAGGGGGAACGCTACACCTTC.

This CDR3 is CASSYSRGGVTDTQYF. The CDR3 coding sequence is TGTGCCAGCAGTTACTCAAGGGGGGGCGTGACAGATACGCAGTATTTT. V is TRBV6-2 or TRBV6-3 and J is TRBJ2-3; tentatively, D is TRBD2 (7 bases). Germline assignment: CDR1 MNHEY and CDR2 SVGEGT. This CDR3 contains 16 residues. Deletions cut 0 bases from V and 3 bases from J, with 13 bases between.

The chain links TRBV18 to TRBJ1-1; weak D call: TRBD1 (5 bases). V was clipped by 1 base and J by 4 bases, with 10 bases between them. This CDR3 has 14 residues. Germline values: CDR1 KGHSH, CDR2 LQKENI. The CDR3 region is CASSPRRGFTEAFF. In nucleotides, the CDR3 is TGTGCCAGCTCACCACGAAGGGGTTTCACTGAAGCTTTCTTT.

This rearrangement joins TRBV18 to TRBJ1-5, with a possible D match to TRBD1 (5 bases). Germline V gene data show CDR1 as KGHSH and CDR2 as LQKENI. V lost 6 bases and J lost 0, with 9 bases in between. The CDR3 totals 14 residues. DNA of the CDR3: TGTGCCAGCTCCTCGACAGATAGCAATCAGCCCCAGCATTTT. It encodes CASSSTDSNQPQHF.

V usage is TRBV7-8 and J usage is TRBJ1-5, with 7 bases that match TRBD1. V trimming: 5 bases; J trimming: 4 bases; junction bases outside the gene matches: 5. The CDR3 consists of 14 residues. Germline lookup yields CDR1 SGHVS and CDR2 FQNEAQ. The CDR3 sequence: CASSRDRVNQPQHF. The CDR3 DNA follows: TGTGCCAGCAGCCGTGACAGGGTTAATCAGCCCCAGCATTTT.

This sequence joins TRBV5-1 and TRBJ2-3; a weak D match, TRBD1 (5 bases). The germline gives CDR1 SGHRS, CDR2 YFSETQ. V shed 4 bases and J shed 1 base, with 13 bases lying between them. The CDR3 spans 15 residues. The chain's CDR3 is CASSTRVGRTDTQYF. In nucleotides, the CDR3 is TGCGCCAGCAGCACCAGGGTGGGTCGCACAGATACGCAGTATTTT.